The table lists the clone carrying this T cell receptor beta chain with a count of one. CDR1 LGHDT and CDR2 YNNKEL come from the germline V gene (reference sequence). V gave up 4 bases and J gave up 4 bases; unmatched junction bases: 8. The CDR3 length is 15 residues. Per the original data handling: Estimation of nucleated cell counts relied on the amplification of reference gene primers. TCRdb's copy holds only in-frame clones and misses some; the assay was immunoSEQ multiplex PCR. The V and J calls and clone size come from that table; D and trimming were worked out from the DNA. The sample records approximately 190,000 clones, 83% being singletons. The sample belongs to a study of blood T cell repertoires in COVID-19. Study-level background: Sites across the United States, Italy and Spain contributed samples from acute and convalescent COVID-19. Sources were T cells, B-cell-depleted T cells, or PBMCs; the material itself was cDNA or gDNA.

The source material was peripheral blood. The receptor was isolated from a woman aged 35 to 49 with acute or convalescent COVID-19. The chain carries TRBV3-1 (or the pseudogene TRBV3-2) and TRBJ1-2, with TRBD1 matching 8 bases. The CDR3 is CASSPTGDAFYGYTF. For the CDR3, the DNA is TGTGCCAGCAGCCCGACAGGGGACGCTTTCTATGGCTACACCTTC.